In this sample, the clone carrying this T cell receptor beta chain turned up once. V was clipped by 8 bases and J by 6 bases, with 11 bases between them. The CDR3 is 12 residues long. CDR1 is MNHEY and CDR2 is SVGAGI in the germline V gene. This record comes from a study of blood T cell repertoires in COVID-19. The authors' processing: How many nucleated cells were present was estimated from reference gene primer amplification. Profiled with immunoSEQ multiplex PCR; TCRdb holds only in-frame clones, not every one. V and J calls and clone size are those listed in that table; D and trimming were worked out from the DNA. The profile shows hundreds of thousands of clones, around 90% of them singletons. All exposed participants met a person with COVID-19 within 2 weeks before entering the study.

The J gene is TRBJ1-5, the V gene TRBV6-5, with D unclear. The specimen was PBMCs or T cells enriched from blood (not recorded which). The clonotype originates from a man aged 25 to 45 who had been exposed to COVID-19. CDR3 nucleotide sequence: TGTGCCAGCGGCCCGGGAGGTCAGCCCCAGCATTTT. Its protein product is CASGPGGQPQHF.